This paragraph reports one T cell receptor beta chain. Antigen unknown. The record originates from a study of CD8 T cells in ankylosing spondylitis. Study findings and constraints: There was reportedly significant enrichment of clones that were disease-linked in matched ankylosing spondylitis synovial fluid. The disease-linked clones had a CD8+ phenotype and low blood frequencies. About 8 highly homologous variants made up a TCR beta motif, and this motif appeared characteristic of ankylosing spondylitis blood.

Each TCR beta library was made by quantitative 5'-RACE that incorporated molecular barcodes. TCRdb recomputed calls from the 5' RACE reads with MiXCR, one row per CDR3 protein. The sample lists under 300,000 distinct CDR3 sequences, over 15% seen once, with about a third in the top ten. The V end lost 2 bases, the J end lost 4 bases, and 6 bases lay between the germline ends. The CDR3 sequence is 13 residues long. The germline gives CDR1 SGHRS, CDR2 YFSETQ. The sample consisted of blood, either unsorted or a sorted T cell fraction (not recorded which). The TCR originated in a male donor with ankylosing spondylitis or in good health (not recorded which). This chain joins TRBV5-1 and TRBJ2-2; unclear D gene. The CDR3 region has the DNA TGCGCCAGCAGCTTCGTTGGCACCGGGGAGCTGTTTTTT. Its translation is CASSFVGTGELFF.